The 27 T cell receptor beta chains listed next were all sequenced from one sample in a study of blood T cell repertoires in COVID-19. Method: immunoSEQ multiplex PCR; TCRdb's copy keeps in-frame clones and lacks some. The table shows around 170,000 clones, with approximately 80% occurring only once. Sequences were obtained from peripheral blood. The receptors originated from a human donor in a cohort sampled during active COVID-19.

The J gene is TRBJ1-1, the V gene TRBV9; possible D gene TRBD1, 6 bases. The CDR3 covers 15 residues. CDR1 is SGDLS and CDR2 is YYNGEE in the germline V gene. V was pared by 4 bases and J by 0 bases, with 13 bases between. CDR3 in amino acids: CASSPRAGVNTEAFF. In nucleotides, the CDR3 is TGTGCCAGCAGCCCCCGAGCAGGGGTGAACACTGAAGCTTTCTTT. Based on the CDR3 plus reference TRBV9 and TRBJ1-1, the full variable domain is DSGVTQTPKHLITATGQRVTLRCSPRSGDLSVYWYQQSLDQGLQFLIQYYNGEERAKGNILERFSAQQFPDLHSELNLSSLELGDSALYFCASSPRAGVNTEAFFGQGTRLTVV.

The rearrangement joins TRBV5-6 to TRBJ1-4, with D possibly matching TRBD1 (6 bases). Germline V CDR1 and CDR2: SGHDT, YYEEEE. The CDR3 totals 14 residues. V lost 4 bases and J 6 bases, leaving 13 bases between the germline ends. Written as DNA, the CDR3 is TGTGCCAGCAGCCCCCGGGAGGGGGATGAAAAACTGTTTTTT. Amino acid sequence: CASSPREGDEKLFF.

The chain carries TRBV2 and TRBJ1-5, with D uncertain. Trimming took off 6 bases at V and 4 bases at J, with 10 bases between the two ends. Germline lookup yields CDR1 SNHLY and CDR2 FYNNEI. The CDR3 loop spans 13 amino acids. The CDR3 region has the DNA TGTGCCAGCAGGGATCGAGGGAATCAGCCCCAGCATTTT. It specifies CASRDRGNQPQHF.

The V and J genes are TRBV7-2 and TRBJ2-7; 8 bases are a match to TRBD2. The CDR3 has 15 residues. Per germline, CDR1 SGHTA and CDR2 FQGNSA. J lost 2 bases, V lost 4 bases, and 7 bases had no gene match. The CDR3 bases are TGTGCCAGCAGCTCCCAGCGGGGGTCCGCCTACGAGCAGTACTTC. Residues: CASSSQRGSAYEQYF. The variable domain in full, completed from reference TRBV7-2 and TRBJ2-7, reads GAGVSQSPSNKVTEKGKDVELRCDPISGHTALYWYRQSLGQGLEFLIYFQGNSAPDKSGLPSDRFSAERTGGSVSTLTIQRTQQEDSAVYLCASSSQRGSAYEQYFGPGTRLTVT.

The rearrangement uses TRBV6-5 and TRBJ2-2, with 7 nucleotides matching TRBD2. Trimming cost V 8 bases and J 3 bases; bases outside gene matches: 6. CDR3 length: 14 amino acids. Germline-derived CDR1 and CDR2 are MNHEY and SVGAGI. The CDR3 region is CASRAGTYTGELFF. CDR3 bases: TGTGCCAGCCGAGCGGGGACCTACACCGGGGAGCTGTTTTTT.

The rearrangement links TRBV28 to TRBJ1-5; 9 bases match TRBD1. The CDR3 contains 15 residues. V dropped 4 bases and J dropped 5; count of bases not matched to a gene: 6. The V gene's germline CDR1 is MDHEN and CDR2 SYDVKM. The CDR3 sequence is CASSSPTGGDQPQHF. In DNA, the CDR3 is TGTGCCAGCAGTTCACCGACAGGGGGGGATCAGCCCCAGCATTTT.

The CDR3 nucleotides are TGTGCCAGCAGCAAAGGGACTAGCCAGAGAGGGACCCAGTACTTC. Amino acid sequence: CASSKGTSQRGTQYF. The chain uses TRBV21-1 and TRBJ2-5; the table's TRBD2 call for D was not verified on the DNA. TRBV21-1 is assigned pseudogene status. The CDR3 spans 15 residues.

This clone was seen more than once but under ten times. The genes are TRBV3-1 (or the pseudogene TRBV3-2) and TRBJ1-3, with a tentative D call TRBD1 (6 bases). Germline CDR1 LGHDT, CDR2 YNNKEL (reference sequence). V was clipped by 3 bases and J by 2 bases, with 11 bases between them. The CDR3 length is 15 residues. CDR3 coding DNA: TGTGCCAGCAGCCACACAGGGACGGCTGGAAACACCATATATTTT. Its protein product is CASSHTGTAGNTIYF.

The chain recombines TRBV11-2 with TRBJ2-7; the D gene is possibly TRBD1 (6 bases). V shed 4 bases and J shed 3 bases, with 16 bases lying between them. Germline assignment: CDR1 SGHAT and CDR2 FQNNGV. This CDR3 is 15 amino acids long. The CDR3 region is CASSSASQGIYEQYF. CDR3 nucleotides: TGTGCCAGCAGCTCCGCCTCTCAGGGGATCTACGAGCAGTACTTC.

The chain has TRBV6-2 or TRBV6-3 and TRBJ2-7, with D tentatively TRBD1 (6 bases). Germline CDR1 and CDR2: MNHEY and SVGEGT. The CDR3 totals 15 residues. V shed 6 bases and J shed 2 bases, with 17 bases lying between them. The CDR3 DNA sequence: TGTGCCAGCAGCTCCACAACAGGGTGGCCCTACGAGCAGTACTTC. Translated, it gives CASSSTTGWPYEQYF.

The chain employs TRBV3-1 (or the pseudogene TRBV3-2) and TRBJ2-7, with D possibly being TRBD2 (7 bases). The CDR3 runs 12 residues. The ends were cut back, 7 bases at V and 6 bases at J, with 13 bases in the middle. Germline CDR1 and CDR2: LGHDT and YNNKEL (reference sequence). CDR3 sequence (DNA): TGTGCCAGCAACATAGGGGGGGGCGAGCAGTACTTC. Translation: CASNIGGGEQYF.

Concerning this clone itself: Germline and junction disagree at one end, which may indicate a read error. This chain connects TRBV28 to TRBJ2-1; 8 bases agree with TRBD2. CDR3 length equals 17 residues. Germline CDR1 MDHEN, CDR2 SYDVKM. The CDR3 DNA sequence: TGTGCCAGCTGTTTTTGGGGCCTCGCGGGGGGCGGGGATGAGCAGTTCTTC. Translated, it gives CASCFWGLAGGGDEQFF.

CDR3 DNA sequence: TGTGCCAGCAGCTTCTCGGGACAGAACTCTGGAAACACCATATATTTT. It translates to CASSFSGQNSGNTIYF. The chain recombines TRBV6-2 or TRBV6-3 with TRBJ1-3, with TRBD1 matching over 7 bases. This CDR3 is built from 16 residues. From germline, CDR1 is MNHEY and CDR2 SVGEGT. V shed 6 bases and J 0 bases; nucleotides not matched to a gene: 8.

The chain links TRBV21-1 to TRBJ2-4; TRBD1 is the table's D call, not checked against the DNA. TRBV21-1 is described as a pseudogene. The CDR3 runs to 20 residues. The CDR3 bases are TGTGCCAGCAGCAACAGACAGGGTGGGTTGTCAGGGGGCTTCAAAAACATTCAGTACTTC. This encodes CASSNRQGGLSGGFKNIQYF.

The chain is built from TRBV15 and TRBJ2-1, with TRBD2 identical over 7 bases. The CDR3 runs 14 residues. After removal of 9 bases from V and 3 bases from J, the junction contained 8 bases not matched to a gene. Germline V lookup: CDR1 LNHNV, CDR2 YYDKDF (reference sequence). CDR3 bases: TGTGCCACGGAGCGGGATCTGGGCTACAATGAGCAGTTCTTC. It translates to CATERDLGYNEQFF.

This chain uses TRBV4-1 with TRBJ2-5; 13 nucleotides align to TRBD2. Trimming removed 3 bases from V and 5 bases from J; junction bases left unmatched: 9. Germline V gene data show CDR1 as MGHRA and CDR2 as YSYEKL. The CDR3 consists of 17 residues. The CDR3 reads CASSQGLAGSQQETQYF. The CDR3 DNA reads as TGCGCCAGCAGCCAGGGACTAGCGGGGTCCCAGCAGGAGACCCAGTACTTC.

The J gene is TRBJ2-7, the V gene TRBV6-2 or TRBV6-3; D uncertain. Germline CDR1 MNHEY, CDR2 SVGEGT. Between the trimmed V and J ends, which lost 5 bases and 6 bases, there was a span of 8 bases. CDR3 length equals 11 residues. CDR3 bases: TGTGCCAGCAGTCGATCTAGCGAGCAGTACTTC. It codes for CASSRSSEQYF.

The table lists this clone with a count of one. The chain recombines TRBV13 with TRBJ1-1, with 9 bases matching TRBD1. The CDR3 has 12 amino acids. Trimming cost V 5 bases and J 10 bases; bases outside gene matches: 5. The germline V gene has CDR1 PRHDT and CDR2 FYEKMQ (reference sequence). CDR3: CASSQRQGGAFF. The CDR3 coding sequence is TGTGCCAGCAGCCAACGACAGGGGGGAGCTTTCTTT.

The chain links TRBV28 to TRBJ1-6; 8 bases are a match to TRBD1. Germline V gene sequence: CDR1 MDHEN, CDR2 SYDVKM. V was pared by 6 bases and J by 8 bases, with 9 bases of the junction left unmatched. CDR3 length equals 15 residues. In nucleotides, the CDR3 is TGTGCCAGCAGCCCCGGACAGGGAAATTATTCACCCCTCCACTTT. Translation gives CASSPGQGNYSPLHF.

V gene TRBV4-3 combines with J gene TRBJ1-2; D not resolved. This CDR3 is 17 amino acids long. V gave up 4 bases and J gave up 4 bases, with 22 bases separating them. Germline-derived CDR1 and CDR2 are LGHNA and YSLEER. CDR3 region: CASSPQRSGSHAYGYTF. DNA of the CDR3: TGCGCCAGCAGCCCCCAGCGGAGTGGGTCTCATGCCTATGGCTACACCTTC.

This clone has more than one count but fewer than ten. The chain's CDR3 is CASSLGGTHLTDTQYF. In nucleotides, the CDR3 is TGCGCCAGCAGCTTGGGTGGGACTCATTTAACAGATACGCAGTATTTT. The chain recombines TRBV5-1 with TRBJ2-3; D might be TRBD2 (6 bases). The V gene lost 0 bases and the J gene lost 3 bases, with 14 bases spanning the gap. This CDR3 is built from 16 residues. Germline lookup yields CDR1 SGHRS and CDR2 YFSETQ.

The DNA for the CDR3 is TGTGCCAGCAGCGTAGGGAGTACTAGCGGGAGCACAGATACGCAGTATTTT. It codes for CASSVGSTSGSTDTQYF. This chain links TRBV9 with TRBJ2-3; 9 nucleotides line up with TRBD2. The CDR3 is made up of 17 amino acids. Germline V lookup: CDR1 SGDLS, CDR2 YYNGEE. With 0 bases clipped from V and 0 bases from J, the junction kept 5 bases outside the gene matches.

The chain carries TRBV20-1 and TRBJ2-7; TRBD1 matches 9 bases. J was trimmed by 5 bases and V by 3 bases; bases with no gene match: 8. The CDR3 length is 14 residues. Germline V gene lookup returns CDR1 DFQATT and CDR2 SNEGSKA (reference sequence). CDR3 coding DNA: TGCAGTGCTAGTCCTGGGACAGGGAGCCACGAGCAGTACTTC. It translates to CSASPGTGSHEQYF.

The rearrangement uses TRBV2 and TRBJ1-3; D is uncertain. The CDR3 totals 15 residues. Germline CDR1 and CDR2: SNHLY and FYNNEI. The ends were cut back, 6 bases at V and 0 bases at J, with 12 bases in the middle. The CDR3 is CASRFGLRSGNTIYF. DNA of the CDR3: TGTGCCAGCAGATTTGGGCTGCGCTCTGGAAACACCATATATTTT.

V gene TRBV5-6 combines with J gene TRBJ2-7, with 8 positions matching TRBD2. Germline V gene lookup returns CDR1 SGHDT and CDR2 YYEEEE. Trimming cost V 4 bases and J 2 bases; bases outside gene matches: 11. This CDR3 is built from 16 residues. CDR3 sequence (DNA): TGTGCCAGCAGCCTCCCAAGCGGGGGTCGGACCTACGAGCAGTACTTC. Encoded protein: CASSLPSGGRTYEQYF. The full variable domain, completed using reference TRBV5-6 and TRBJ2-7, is DAGVTQSPTHLIKTRGQQVTLRCSPKSGHDTVSWYQQALGQGPQFIFQYYEEEERQRGNFPDRFSGHQFPNYSSELNVNALLLGDSALYLCASSLPSGGRTYEQYFGPGTRLTVT.

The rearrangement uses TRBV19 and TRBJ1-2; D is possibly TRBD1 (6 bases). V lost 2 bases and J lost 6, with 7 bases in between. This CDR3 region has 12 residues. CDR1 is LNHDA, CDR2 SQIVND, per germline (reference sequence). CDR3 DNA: TGTGCCAGTAGTATAAGGGGGAATGGCTACACCTTC. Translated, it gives CASSIRGNGYTF.

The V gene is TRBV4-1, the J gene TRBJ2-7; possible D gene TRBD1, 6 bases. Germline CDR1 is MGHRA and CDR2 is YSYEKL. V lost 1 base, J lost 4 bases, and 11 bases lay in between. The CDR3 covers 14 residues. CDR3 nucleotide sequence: TGCGCCAGCAGCCAAGTCCCAAGGGGGTACGAGCAGTACTTC. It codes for CASSQVPRGYEQYF.